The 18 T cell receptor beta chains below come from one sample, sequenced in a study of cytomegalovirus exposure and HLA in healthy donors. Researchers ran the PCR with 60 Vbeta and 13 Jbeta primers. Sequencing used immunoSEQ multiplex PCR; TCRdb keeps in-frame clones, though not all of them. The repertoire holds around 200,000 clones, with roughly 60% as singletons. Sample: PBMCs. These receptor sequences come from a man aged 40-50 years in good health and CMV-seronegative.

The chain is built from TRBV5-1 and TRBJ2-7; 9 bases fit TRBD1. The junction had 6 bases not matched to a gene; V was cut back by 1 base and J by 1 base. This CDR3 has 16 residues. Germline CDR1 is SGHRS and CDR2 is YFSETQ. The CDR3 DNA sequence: TGCGCCAGCAGCTTGACCACAGGGGGCTGGTCCTACGAGCAGTACTTC. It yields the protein CASSLTTGGWSYEQYF. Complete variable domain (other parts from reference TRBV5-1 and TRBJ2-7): KAGVTQTPRYLIKTRGQQVTLSCSPISGHRSVSWYQQTPGQGLQFLFEYFSETQRNKGNFPGRFSGRQFSNSRSEMNVSTLELGDSALYLCASSLTTGGWSYEQYFGPGTRLTVT.

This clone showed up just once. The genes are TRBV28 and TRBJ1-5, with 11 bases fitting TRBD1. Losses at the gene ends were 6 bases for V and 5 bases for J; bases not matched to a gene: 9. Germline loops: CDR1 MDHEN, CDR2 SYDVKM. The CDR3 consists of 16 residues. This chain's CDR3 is CASSPGGTGGHQPQHF. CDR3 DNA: TGTGCCAGCAGCCCAGGGGGGACAGGGGGTCATCAGCCCCAGCATTTT.

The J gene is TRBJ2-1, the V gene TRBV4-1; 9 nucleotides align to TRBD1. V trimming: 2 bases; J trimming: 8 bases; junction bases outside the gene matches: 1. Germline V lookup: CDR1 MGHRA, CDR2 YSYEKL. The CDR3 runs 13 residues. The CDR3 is CASSQNRGHEQFF. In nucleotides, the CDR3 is TGCGCCAGCAGCCAAAACAGGGGGCATGAGCAGTTCTTC.

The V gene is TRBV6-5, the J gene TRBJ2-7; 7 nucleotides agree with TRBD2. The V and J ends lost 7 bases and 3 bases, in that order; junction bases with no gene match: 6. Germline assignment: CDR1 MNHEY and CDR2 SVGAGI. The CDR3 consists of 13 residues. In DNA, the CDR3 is TGTGCCAGCAAGGATGGCGGGAGCTACGAGCAGTACTTC. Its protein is CASKDGGSYEQYF.

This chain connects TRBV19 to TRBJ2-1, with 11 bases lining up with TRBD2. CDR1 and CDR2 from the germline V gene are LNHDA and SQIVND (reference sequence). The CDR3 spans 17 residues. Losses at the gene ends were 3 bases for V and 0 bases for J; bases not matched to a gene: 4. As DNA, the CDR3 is TGTGCCAGTAGTATGGCTAGCGGGGGGAGCTCCTACAATGAGCAGTTCTTC. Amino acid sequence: CASSMASGGSSYNEQFF.

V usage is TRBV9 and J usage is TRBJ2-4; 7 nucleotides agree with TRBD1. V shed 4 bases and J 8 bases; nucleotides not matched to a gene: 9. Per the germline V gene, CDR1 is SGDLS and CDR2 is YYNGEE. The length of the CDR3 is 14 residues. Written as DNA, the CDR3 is TGTGCCAGCAGCATTACGTTAACAGGGGACATTCAGTACTTC. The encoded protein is CASSITLTGDIQYF.

The CDR3 reads CAWRRGQYEQYF. In nucleotides, the CDR3 is TGTGCCTGGAGGAGAGGACAGTACGAGCAGTACTTC. The chain links TRBV30 to TRBJ2-7; D might be TRBD1 (6 bases). The V end was cut by 3 bases, the J end by 4 bases, with 10 bases between. The germline V gene encodes CDR1 GTSNPN and CDR2 SVGIG (reference sequence). The length of the CDR3 is 12 residues.

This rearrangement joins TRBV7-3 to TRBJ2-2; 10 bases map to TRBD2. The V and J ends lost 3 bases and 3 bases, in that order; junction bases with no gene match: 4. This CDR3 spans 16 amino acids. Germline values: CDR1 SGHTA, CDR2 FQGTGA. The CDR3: CASSFSGRADTGELFF. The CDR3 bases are TGTGCCAGCAGCTTCAGCGGGAGGGCCGACACCGGGGAGCTGTTTTTT.

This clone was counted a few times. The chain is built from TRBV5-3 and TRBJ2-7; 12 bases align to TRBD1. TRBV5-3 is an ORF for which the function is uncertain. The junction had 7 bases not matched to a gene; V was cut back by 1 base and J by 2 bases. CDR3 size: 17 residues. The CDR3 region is CARSLSRGTGGPYEQYF. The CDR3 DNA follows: TGTGCCAGAAGCTTGAGTAGAGGGACAGGGGGCCCCTACGAGCAGTACTTC.

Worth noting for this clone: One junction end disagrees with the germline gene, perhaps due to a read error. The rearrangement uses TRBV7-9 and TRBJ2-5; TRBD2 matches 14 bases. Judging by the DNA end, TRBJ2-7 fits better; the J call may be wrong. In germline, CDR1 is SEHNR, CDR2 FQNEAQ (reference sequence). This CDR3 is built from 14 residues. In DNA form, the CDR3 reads TGTTCCAGCTCGAAGGGACTAGCGGGAGTCGAGCAGTACTTC. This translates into CSSSKGLAGVEQYF.

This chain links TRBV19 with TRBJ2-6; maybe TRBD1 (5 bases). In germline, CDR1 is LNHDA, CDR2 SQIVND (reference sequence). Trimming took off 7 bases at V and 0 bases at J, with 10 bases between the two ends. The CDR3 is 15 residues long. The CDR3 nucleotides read TGTGCCAGTACCCCAGACAGCTCTGGGGCCAACGTCCTGACTTTC. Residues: CASTPDSSGANVLTF.

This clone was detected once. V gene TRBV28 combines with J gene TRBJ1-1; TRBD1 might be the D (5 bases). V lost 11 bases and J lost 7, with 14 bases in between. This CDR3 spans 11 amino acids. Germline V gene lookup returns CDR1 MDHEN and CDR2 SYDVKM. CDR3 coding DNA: TGTGCCGGCAAAGGAAGGGGTGAAGCTTTCTTT. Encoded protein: CAGKGRGEAFF.

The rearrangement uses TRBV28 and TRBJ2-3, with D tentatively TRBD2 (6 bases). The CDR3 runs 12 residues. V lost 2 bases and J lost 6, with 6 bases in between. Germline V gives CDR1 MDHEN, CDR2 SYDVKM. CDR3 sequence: CASSLLADTQYF. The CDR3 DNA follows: TGTGCCAGCAGTTTACTAGCGGATACGCAGTATTTT.

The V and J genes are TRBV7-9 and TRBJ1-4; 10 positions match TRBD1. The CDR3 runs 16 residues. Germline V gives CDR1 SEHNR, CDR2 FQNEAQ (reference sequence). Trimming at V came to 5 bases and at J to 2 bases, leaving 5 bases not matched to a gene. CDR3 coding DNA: TGTGCCAGCAGCGAGTGGGACAGGGGCACTAATGAAAAACTGTTTTTT. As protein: CASSEWDRGTNEKLFF.

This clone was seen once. The CDR3 sequence is CASSLGWQGARDTQYF. As DNA, the CDR3 is TGTGCCAGCAGCTTAGGTTGGCAGGGGGCGCGGGATACGCAGTATTTT. V gene TRBV7-9 combines with J gene TRBJ2-3; 8 bases are shared with TRBD1. J lost 6 bases, V lost 1 base, and 9 bases had no gene match. In germline, CDR1 is SEHNR, CDR2 FQNEAQ (reference sequence). This CDR3 region has 16 residues. Full variable domain (missing parts from reference TRBV7-9 and TRBJ2-3): DTGVSQNPRHKITKRGQNVTFRCDPISEHNRLYWYRQTLGQGPEFLTYFQNEAQLEKSRLLSDRFSAERPKGSFSTLEIQRTEQGDSAMYLCASSLGWQGARDTQYFGPGTRLTVL.

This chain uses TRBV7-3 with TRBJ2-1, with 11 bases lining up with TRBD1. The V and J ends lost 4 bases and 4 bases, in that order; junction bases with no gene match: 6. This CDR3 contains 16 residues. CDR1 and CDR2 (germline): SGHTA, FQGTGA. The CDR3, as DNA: TGTGCCAGCAGCTGGCAGGGGACAGGGGGATACAATGAGCAGTTCTTC. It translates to CASSWQGTGGYNEQFF.

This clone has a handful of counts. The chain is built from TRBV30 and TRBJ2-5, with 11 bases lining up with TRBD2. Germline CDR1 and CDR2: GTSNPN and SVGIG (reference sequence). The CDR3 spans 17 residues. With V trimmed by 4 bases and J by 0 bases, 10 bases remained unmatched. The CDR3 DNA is TGTGCCTGGACAGAGCTAGCGGGGGGCCCCCACCAAGAGACCCAGTACTTC. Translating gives CAWTELAGGPHQETQYF.

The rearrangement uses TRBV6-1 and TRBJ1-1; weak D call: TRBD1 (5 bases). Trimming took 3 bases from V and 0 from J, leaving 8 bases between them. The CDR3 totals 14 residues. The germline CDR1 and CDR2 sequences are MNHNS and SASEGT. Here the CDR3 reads CASSETEMNTEAFF. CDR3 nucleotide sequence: TGTGCCAGCAGTGAGACAGAAATGAACACTGAAGCTTTCTTT.